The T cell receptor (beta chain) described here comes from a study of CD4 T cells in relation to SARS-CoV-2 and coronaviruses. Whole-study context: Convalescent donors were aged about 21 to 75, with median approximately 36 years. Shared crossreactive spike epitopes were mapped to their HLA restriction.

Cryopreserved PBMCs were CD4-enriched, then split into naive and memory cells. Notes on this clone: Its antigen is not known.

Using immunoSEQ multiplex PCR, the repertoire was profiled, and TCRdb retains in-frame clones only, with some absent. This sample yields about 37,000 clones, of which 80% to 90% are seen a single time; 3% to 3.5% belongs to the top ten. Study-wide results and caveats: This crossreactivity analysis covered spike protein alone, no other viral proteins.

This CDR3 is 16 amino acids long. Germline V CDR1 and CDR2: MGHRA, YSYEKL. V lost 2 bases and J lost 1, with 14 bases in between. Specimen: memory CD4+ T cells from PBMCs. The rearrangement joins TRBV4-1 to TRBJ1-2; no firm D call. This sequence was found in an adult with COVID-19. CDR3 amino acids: CASSQNRSGFNYGYTF. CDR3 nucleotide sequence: TGCGCCAGCAGCCAAAACCGGTCGGGTTTTAACTATGGCTACACCTTC.